There are a few counts of the clone carrying this TCR beta chain. Antigen specificity is unknown. This specimen comes from a study of T cells in Graves' hyperthyroidism and ophthalmopathy. TCR beta CDR3 regions were amplified from RNA. Researchers ran a first-round RT-PCR on the TCR CDR3 using the HTBI primer set. Each CDR3 protein is one row after TCRdb ran MiXCR on the multiplex PCR reads. Counted here are hundreds of thousands of distinct CDR3 sequences, approximately 14% occurring once; the ten biggest clones make up 13%. Findings of the study overall: Most clonotypes expanded in the thyroid (above 0.001) were also present in blood.

CDR1 and CDR2 (germline): SEHNR, FQNEAQ (reference sequence). The CDR3 consists of 15 residues. Between the trimmed V and J ends, which lost 1 base and 4 bases, there was a span of 13 bases. Sequenced input: blood. This sequence joins TRBV7-9 and TRBJ2-5, with D possibly being TRBD2 (7 bases). This clonotype was sampled from a man aged 18 to 29 with Graves' ophthalmopathy. CDR3 in amino acids: CASSLEGGVRETQYF. For the CDR3, the DNA is TGTGCCAGCAGCTTAGAGGGGGGGGTGCGAGAGACCCAGTACTTC.